The clone carrying this TCR beta chain was detected ten times or more. Its antigen is not known. Germline CDR1 MDHEN, CDR2 SYDVKM. Trimming shortened V by 2 bases and J by 4 bases, and 15 bases separated the two germline ends. The CDR3 sequence is 16 residues long. This sample was included in a study of T-cell reconstitution after alpha-beta-depleted transplantation in children. General study findings and limits: Reported findings indicate that, about two months after transplant, alpha-beta T cells came from several hundred expanded clones, which were derived from non-depleted graft cells. For some patients, TCRbeta diversity was high at day 60 because of recipient T cells and thymic progenitors that survived. Most T-cell counts and diversity one year after the transplant came from T cells that were newly produced.

The TCRbeta library was prepared with unique molecular identifiers. In TCRdb, the PCR reads were re-called with MiXCR into one record per CDR3 protein. The sample lists a few hundred thousand distinct CDR3 sequences, 5.5% to 7% occurring once. The chain combines TRBV28 with TRBJ1-5; D ambiguous. The sequences come from PBMCs, collected before TCRalphabeta/CD19-depleted stem cell transplant. The TCR was taken from a boy aged 2 to 9 with acute lymphoblastic leukemia, due to receive a stem cell transplant. The CDR3 DNA reads TGTGCCAGCAGTTTAAAGGCAGCGCGAGGGAATCAGCCCCAGCATTTT. It is translated as CASSLKAARGNQPQHF.